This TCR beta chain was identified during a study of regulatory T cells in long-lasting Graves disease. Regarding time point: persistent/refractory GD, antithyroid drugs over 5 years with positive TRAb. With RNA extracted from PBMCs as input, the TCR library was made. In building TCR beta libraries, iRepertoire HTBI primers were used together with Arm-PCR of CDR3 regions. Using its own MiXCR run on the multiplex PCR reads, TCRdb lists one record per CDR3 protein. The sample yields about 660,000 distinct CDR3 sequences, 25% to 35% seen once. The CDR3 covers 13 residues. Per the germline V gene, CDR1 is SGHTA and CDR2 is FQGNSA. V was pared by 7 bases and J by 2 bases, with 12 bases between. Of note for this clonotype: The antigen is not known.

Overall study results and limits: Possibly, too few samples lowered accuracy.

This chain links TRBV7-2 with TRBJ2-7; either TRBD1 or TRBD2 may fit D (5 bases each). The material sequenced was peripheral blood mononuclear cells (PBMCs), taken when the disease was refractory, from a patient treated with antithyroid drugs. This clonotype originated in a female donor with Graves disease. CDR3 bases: TGTGCCAGCAACAACCCGGGACCCTACGAGCAGTACTTC. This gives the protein CASNNPGPYEQYF.